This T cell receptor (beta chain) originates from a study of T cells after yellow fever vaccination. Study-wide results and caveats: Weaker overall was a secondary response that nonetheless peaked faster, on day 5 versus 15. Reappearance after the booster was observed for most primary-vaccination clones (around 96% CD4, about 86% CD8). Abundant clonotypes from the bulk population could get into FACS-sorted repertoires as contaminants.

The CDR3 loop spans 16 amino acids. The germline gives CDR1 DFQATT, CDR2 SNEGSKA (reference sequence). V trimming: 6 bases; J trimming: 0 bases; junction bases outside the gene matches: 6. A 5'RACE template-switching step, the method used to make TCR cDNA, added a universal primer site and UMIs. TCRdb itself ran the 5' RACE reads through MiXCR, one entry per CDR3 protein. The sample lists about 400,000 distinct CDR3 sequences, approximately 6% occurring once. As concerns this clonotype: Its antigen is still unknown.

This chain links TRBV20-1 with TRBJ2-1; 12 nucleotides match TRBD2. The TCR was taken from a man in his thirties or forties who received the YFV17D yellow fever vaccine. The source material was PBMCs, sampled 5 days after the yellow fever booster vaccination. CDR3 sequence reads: CSAPGLAGSSYNEQFF. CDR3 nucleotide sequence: TGCAGTGCCCCCGGACTAGCGGGAAGCTCCTACAATGAGCAGTTCTTC.